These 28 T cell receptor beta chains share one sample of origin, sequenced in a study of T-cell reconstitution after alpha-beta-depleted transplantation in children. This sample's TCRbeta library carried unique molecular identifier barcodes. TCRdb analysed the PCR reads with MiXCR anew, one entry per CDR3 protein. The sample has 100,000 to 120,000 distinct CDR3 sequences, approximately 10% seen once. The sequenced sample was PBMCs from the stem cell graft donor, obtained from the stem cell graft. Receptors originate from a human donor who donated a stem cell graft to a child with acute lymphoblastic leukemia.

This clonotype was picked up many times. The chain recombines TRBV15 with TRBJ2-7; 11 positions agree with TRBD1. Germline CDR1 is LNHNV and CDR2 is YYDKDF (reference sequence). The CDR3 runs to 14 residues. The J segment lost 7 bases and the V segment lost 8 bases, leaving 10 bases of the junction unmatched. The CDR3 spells CATAMDRGLGEQYF. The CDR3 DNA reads TGTGCCACCGCTATGGACAGGGGGCTTGGAGAGCAGTACTTC.

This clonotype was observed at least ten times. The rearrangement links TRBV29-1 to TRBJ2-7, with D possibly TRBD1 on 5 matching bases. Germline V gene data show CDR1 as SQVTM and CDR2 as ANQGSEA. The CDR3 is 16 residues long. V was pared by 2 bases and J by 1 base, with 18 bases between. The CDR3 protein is CSVEMSRGPLSYEQYF. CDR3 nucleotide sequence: TGCAGCGTTGAAATGAGTAGGGGCCCCCTATCCTACGAGCAGTACTTC.

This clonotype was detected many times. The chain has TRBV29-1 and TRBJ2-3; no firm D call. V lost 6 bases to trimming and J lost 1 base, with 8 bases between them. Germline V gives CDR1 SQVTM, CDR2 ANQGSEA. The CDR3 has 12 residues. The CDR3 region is CSVGIRTDTQYF. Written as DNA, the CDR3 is TGCAGCGTAGGGATCCGCACAGATACGCAGTATTTT.

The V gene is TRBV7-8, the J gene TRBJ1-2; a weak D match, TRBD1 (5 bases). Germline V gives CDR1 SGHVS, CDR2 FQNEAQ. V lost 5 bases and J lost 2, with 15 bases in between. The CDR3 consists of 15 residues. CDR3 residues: CASSRDGRENYGYTF. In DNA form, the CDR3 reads TGTGCCAGCAGCCGGGACGGACGGGAGAACTATGGCTACACCTTC. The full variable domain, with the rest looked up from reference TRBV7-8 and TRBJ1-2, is GAGVSQSPRYKVAKRGQDVALRCDPISGHVSLFWYQQALGQGPEFLTYFQNEAQLDKSGLPSDRFFAERPEGSVSTLKIQRTQQEDSAVYLCASSRDGRENYGYTFGSGTRLTVV.

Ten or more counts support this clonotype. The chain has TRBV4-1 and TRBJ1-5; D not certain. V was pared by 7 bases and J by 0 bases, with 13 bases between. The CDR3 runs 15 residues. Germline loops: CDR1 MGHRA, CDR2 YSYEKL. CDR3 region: CASTLNYLSNQPQHF. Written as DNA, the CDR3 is TGCGCCAGCACCCTTAATTACCTTAGCAATCAGCCCCAGCATTTT.

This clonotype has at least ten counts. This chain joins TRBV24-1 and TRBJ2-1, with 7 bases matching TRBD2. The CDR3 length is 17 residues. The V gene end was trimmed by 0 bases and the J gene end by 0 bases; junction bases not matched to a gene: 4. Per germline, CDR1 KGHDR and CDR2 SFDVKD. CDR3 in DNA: TGTGCCACCAGTGATTTGCAGGGCGGGAGCTCCTACAATGAGCAGTTCTTC. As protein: CATSDLQGGSSYNEQFF.

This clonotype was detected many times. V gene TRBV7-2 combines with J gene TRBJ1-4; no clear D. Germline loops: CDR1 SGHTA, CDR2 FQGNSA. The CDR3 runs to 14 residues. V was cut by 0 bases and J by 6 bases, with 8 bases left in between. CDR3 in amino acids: CASSLAVGDEKLFF. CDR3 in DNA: TGTGCCAGCAGCTTAGCGGTCGGGGATGAAAAACTGTTTTTT.

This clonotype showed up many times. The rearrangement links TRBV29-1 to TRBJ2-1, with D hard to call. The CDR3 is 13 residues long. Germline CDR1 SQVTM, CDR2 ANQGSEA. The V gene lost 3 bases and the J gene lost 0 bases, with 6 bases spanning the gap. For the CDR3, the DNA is TGCAGCGTTGATTCTAGCTCCTACAATGAGCAGTTCTTC. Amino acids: CSVDSSSYNEQFF.

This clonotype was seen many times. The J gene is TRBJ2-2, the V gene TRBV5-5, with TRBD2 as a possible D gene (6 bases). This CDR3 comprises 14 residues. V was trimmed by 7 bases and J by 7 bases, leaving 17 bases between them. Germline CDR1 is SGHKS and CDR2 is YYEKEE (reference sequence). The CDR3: CASGPYRRDGELFF. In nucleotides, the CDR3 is TGTGCCAGCGGACCTTACCGGCGGGACGGGGAGCTGTTTTTT.

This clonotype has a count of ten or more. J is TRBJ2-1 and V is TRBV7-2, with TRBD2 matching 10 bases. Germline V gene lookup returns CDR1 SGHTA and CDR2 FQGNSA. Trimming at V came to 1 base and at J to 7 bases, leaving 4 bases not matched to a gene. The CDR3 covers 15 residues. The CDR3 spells CASSLVTSGTNEQFF. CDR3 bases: TGTGCCAGCAGCTTAGTAACTAGCGGGACTAATGAGCAGTTCTTC.

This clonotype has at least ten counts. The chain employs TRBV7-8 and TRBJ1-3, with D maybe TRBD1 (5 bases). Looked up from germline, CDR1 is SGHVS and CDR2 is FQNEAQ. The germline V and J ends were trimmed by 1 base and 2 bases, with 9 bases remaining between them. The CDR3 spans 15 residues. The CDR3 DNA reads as TGTGCCAGCAGCTTAGGAGGGGACGCTGGAAACACCATATATTTT. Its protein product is CASSLGGDAGNTIYF.

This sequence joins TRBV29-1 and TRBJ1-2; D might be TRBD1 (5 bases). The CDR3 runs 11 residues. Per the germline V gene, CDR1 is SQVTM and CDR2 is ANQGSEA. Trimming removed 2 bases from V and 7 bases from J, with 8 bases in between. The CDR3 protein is CSVEQGGGYTF. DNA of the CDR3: TGCAGCGTTGAACAGGGTGGTGGCTACACCTTC.

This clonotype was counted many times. CDR3 residues: CASSLGLAAYYEQYF. CDR3 DNA sequence: TGCGCCAGCAGCCTAGGACTAGCAGCCTACTACGAGCAGTACTTC. The chain is built from TRBV5-1 and TRBJ2-7; TRBD2 agrees at 8 bases. CDR3 length: 15 residues. Germline CDR1 reads SGHRS; CDR2 reads YFSETQ. V gave up 4 bases and J gave up 3 bases; unmatched junction bases: 9.

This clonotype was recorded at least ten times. The CDR3 DNA reads as TGTGCCAGCAGTTACTCGGACAGCCGAGGGTATGGCTACACCTTC. Translated, it gives CASSYSDSRGYGYTF. The gene calls are TRBV6-5 and TRBJ1-2; D is possibly TRBD1 (6 bases). V lost 0 bases and J 5 bases, leaving 13 bases between the germline ends. This CDR3 comprises 15 residues. Germline V gene lookup returns CDR1 MNHEY and CDR2 SVGAGI.

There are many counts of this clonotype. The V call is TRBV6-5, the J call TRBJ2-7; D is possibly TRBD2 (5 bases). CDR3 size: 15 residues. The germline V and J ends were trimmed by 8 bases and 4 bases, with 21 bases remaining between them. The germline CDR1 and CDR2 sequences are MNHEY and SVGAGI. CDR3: CASDPRAKEEYEQYF. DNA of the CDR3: TGTGCCAGCGATCCGAGGGCAAAGGAGGAATACGAGCAGTACTTC.

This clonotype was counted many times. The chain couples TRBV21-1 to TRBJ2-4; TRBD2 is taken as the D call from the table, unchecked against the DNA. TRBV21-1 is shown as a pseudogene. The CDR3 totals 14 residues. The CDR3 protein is CASSKDGRANIQYF. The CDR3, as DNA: TGTGCCAGCAGCAAAGATGGCAGGGCAAACATTCAGTACTTC.

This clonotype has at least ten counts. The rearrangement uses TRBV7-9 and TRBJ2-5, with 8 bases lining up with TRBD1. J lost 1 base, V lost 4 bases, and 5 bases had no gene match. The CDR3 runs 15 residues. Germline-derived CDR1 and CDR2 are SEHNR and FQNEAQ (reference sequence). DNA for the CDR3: TGTGCCAGCAGCTCCGGACAGGGCCCCCAAGAGACCCAGTACTTC. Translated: CASSSGQGPQETQYF.

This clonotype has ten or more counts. This CDR3 reads CATREAGATGELFF. The CDR3 nucleotides read TGTGCCACCAGAGAAGCGGGAGCTACCGGGGAGCTGTTTTTT. V gene TRBV24-1 combines with J gene TRBJ2-2; TRBD2 agrees at 8 bases. The germline CDR1 and CDR2 sequences are KGHDR and SFDVKD. The CDR3 consists of 14 residues. J lost 5 bases, V lost 7 bases, and 5 bases had no gene match.

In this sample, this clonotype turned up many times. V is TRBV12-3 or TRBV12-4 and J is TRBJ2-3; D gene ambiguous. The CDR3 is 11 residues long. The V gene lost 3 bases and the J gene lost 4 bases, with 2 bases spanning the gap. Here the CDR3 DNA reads TGTGCCAGCAGTTTCTCAGATACGCAGTATTTT. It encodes CASSFSDTQYF.

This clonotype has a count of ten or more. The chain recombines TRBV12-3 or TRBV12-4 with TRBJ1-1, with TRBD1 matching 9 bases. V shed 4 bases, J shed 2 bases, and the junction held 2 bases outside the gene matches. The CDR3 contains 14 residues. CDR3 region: CASSWTGANTEAFF. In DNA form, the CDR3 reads TGTGCCAGCAGTTGGACAGGGGCCAACACTGAAGCTTTCTTT.

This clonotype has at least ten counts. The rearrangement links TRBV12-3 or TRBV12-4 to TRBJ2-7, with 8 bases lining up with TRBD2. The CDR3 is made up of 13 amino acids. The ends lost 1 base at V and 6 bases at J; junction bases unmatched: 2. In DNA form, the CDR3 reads TGTGCCAGCAGTTTAGGACTAGCGCCCGAGCAGTACTTC. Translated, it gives CASSLGLAPEQYF.

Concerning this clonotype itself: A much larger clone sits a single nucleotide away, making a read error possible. The CDR3 region is CCARDQDSSSYNEQFF. CDR3 bases: TGCTGTGCTAGAGATCAGGACTCGAGCTCCTACAATGAGCAGTTCTTC. The rearrangement uses TRBV20-1 and TRBJ2-1, with D possibly TRBD2 on 5 matching bases. Per the germline V gene, CDR1 is DFQATT and CDR2 is SNEGSKA (reference sequence). CDR3 size: 16 residues.

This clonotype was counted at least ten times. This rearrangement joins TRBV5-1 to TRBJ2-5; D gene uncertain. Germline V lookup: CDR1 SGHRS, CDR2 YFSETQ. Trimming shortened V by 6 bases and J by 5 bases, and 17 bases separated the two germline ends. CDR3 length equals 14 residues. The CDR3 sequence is CASTNGLKTETQYF. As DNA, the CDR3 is TGCGCCAGCACCAACGGCCTTAAAACGGAGACCCAGTACTTC.

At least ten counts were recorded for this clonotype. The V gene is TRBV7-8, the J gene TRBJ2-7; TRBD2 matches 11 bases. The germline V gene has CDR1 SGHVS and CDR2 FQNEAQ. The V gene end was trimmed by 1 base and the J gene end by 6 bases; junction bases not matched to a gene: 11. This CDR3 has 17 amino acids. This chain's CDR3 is CASSLDTSGSRRSEQYF. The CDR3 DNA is TGTGCCAGCAGCTTAGATACTAGCGGGAGTAGGAGGAGCGAGCAGTACTTC.

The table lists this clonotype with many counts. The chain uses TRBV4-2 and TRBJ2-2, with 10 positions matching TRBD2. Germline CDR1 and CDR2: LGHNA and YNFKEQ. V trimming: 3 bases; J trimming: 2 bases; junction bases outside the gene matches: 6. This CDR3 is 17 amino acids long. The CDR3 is CASSQPPSGRNTGELFF. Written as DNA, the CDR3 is TGTGCCAGCAGCCAGCCCCCTAGCGGGAGAAACACCGGGGAGCTGTTTTTT.

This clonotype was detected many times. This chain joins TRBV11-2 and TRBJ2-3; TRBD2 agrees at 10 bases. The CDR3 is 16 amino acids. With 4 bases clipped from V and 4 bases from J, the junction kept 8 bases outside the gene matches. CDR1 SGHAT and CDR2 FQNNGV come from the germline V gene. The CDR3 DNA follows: TGTGCCAGCAGCTCCCACCCAGCGGGGGGGCCAGATACGCAGTATTTT. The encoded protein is CASSSHPAGGPDTQYF. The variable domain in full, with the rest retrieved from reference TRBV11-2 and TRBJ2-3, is EAGVAQSPRYKIIEKRQSVAFWCNPISGHATLYWYQQILGQGPKLLIQFQNNGVVDDSQLPKDRFSAERLKGVDSTLKIQPAKLEDSAVYLCASSSHPAGGPDTQYFGPGTRLTVL.

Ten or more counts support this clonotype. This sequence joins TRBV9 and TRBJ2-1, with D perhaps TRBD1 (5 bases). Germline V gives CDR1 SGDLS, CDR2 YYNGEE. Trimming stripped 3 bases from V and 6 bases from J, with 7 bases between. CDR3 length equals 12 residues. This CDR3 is CASSADSNEQFF. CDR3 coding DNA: TGTGCCAGCAGCGCCGACAGCAATGAGCAGTTCTTC.

CDR3 nucleotide sequence: TGCAGTGCCCAGACAGGGGGGGGGGCCAAAAACATTCAGTACTTC. It yields the protein CSAQTGGGAKNIQYF. The V call is TRBV20-1, the J call TRBJ2-4, with TRBD1 matching 9 bases. V trimming: 6 bases; J trimming: 1 base; junction bases outside the gene matches: 7. This CDR3 is 15 amino acids long. The germline CDR1 and CDR2 sequences are DFQATT and SNEGSKA (reference sequence).